What follows are 13 T cell receptor beta chains derived from one specimen sequenced in a study of blood T cell repertoires in COVID-19. Method: immunoSEQ multiplex PCR; TCRdb's copy keeps in-frame clones and lacks some. The table lists tens of thousands of clones, about four fifths of them singletons, with around two fifths in the top ten. The material sequenced was peripheral blood. These receptor sequences come from a woman aged 80 or older with active or convalescent COVID-19.

In its sample, this clone is medium-sized (0.01 to 0.1%). The chain has TRBV5-1 and TRBJ1-1, with a weak D call TRBD1 (6 bases). There are 14 residues in the CDR3. In germline, CDR1 is SGHRS, CDR2 YFSETQ. Trimming took 6 bases from V and 2 from J, leaving 14 bases between them. The CDR3 loop reads CASMTGTTNTEAFF. CDR3 bases: TGCGCCAGCATGACCGGGACAACTAACACTGAAGCTTTCTTT.

This rearrangement joins TRBV3-1 (or the pseudogene TRBV3-2) to TRBJ2-7; TRBD2 aligns across 15 bases. The CDR3 has 14 residues. Trimming cost V 3 bases and J 6 bases; bases outside gene matches: 0. The germline V gene has CDR1 LGHDT and CDR2 YNNKEL (reference sequence). The CDR3 DNA is TGTGCCAGCAGCCAGGGACTAGCGGGAGGCGAGCAGTACTTC. It codes for CASSQGLAGGEQYF.

This chain connects TRBV11-2 to TRBJ1-1; TRBD1 might be the D (5 bases). The ends were cut back, 4 bases at V and 0 bases at J, with 15 bases in the middle. CDR1 and CDR2 (germline): SGHAT, FQNNGV. This CDR3 is 16 amino acids long. CDR3 coding DNA: TGTGCCAGCAGCTCGACGGGAGGGGACCTGAACACTGAAGCTTTCTTT. Its protein product is CASSSTGGDLNTEAFF.

V usage is TRBV2 and J usage is TRBJ1-2; 9 bases are a match to TRBD1. Trimming at V came to 6 bases and at J to 4 bases, leaving 9 bases not matched to a gene. The CDR3 has 15 amino acids. Germline V CDR1 and CDR2: SNHLY, FYNNEI. The DNA for the CDR3 is TGTGCCAGCAGCCTAACCGGGACAGGGATCTATGGCTACACCTTC. Its translation: CASSLTGTGIYGYTF.

The rearrangement uses TRBV15 and TRBJ1-1, with 7 nucleotides matching TRBD1. Losses at the gene ends were 1 base for V and 3 bases for J; bases not matched to a gene: 17. Germline assignment: CDR1 LNHNV and CDR2 YYDKDF (reference sequence). The CDR3 runs 19 residues. The CDR3 loop is CATSRALGDREALDTEAFF. The CDR3 DNA reads as TGTGCCACCAGCAGAGCCCTAGGGGACAGAGAAGCCCTGGACACTGAAGCTTTCTTT.

V gene TRBV3-1 (or the pseudogene TRBV3-2) combines with J gene TRBJ2-1, with 8 bases matching TRBD1. CDR1 LGHDT and CDR2 YNNKEL come from the germline V gene (reference sequence). After removal of 4 bases from V and 1 base from J, the junction contained 3 bases not matched to a gene. CDR3 size: 15 residues. DNA for the CDR3: TGTGCCAGCAGCCTCCGACAGGGGTCCTACAATGAGCAGTTCTTC. Protein: CASSLRQGSYNEQFF.

The J gene is TRBJ2-2, the V gene TRBV5-1; 8 bases align to TRBD2. This CDR3 has 16 residues. Germline values: CDR1 SGHRS, CDR2 YFSETQ. After removal of 0 bases from V and 6 bases from J, the junction contained 7 bases not matched to a gene. The chain's CDR3 is CASSLEREGPAGELFF. CDR3 coding DNA: TGCGCCAGCAGCTTGGAACGGGAGGGCCCCGCCGGGGAGCTGTTTTTT. Complete variable domain (other parts from reference TRBV5-1 and TRBJ2-2): KAGVTQTPRYLIKTRGQQVTLSCSPISGHRSVSWYQQTPGQGLQFLFEYFSETQRNKGNFPGRFSGRQFSNSRSEMNVSTLELGDSALYLCASSLEREGPAGELFFGEGSRLTVL.

V usage is TRBV5-1 and J usage is TRBJ2-2; D may be TRBD1 (5 bases). Germline CDR1 SGHRS, CDR2 YFSETQ. V was clipped by 4 bases and J by 3 bases, with 13 bases between them. CDR3 length: 15 amino acids. The CDR3 coding sequence is TGCGCCAGCAGCCAGGGTGGGGCCTACACCGGGGAGCTGTTTTTT. Translation: CASSQGGAYTGELFF.

The rearrangement uses TRBV19 and TRBJ2-4, with D perhaps TRBD2 (6 bases). The V end was cut by 5 bases, the J end by 2 bases, with 25 bases between. The CDR3 runs 19 residues. Germline lookup yields CDR1 LNHDA and CDR2 SQIVND (reference sequence). The CDR3 region has the DNA TGTGCCAGTAGTTCTCCGACCGGGGGAACCCCTATAACCAAAAACATTCAGTACTTC. Translation: CASSSPTGGTPITKNIQYF. Filled out from reference TRBV19 and TRBJ2-4, the complete variable domain reads DGGITQSPKYLFRKEGQNVTLSCEQNLNHDAMYWYRQDPGQGLRLIYYSQIVNDFQKGDIAEGYSVSREKKESFPLTVTSAQKNPTAFYLCASSSPTGGTPITKNIQYFGAGTRLSVL.

The chain is built from TRBV6-1 and TRBJ2-1; D might be TRBD2 (6 bases). V lost 3 bases to trimming and J lost 8 bases, with 11 bases between them. Germline V gene sequence: CDR1 MNHNS, CDR2 SASEGT. This CDR3 comprises 13 residues. Written as DNA, the CDR3 is TGTGCCAGCAGTGAGCGGCGGGAATATGAGCAGTTCTTC. Translation: CASSERREYEQFF.

This chain links TRBV5-1 with TRBJ2-1; D uncertain. Per the germline V gene, CDR1 is SGHRS and CDR2 is YFSETQ. CDR3 length: 15 amino acids. Trimming cost V 0 bases and J 1 base, with 8 bases left between them. For the CDR3, the DNA is TGCGCCAGCAGCTTGGTTGGCGGATCCTACAATGAGCAGTTCTTC. This sequence encodes CASSLVGGSYNEQFF.

The chain employs TRBV4-2 and TRBJ2-5, with D possibly TRBD2 on 6 matching bases. The CDR3 contains 13 residues. Germline assignment: CDR1 LGHNA and CDR2 YNFKEQ. Trimming removed 1 base at V and 5 bases at J, with 8 bases between. Written as DNA, the CDR3 is TGTGCCAGCAGCCAAGGACTAGTGGAGACCCAGTACTTC. Protein product: CASSQGLVETQYF.

This chain links TRBV9 with TRBJ2-7; D might be TRBD2 (6 bases). There are 14 residues in the CDR3. The germline gives CDR1 SGDLS, CDR2 YYNGEE. V was trimmed by 0 bases and J by 5 bases, leaving 12 bases between them. CDR3 nucleotides: TGTGCCAGCAGCGTAGACGGGAGATCCCACGAGCAGTACTTC. Amino acid sequence: CASSVDGRSHEQYF. Combining the CDR3 with reference TRBV9 and TRBJ2-7 gives the whole variable domain DSGVTQTPKHLITATGQRVTLRCSPRSGDLSVYWYQQSLDQGLQFLIQYYNGEERAKGNILERFSAQQFPDLHSELNLSSLELGDSALYFCASSVDGRSHEQYFGPGTRLTVT.